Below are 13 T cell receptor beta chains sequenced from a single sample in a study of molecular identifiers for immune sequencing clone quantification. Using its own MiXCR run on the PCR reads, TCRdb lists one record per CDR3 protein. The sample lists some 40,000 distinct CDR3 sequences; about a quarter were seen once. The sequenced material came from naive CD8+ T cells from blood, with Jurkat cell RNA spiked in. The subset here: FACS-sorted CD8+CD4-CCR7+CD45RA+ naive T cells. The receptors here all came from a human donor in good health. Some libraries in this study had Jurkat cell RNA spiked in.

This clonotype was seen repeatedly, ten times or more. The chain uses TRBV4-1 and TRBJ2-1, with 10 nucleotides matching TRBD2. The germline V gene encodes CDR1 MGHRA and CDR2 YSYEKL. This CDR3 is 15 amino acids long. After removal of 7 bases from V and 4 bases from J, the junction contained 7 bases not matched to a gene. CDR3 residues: CASTQVAGGYNEQFF. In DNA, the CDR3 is TGCGCCAGCACCCAGGTAGCGGGGGGTTACAATGAGCAGTTCTTC.

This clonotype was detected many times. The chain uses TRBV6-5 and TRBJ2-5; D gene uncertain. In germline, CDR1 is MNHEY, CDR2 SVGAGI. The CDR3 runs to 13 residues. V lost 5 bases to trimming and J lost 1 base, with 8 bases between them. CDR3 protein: CASSPRVQETQYF. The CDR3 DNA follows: TGTGCCAGCAGTCCCCGGGTCCAAGAGACCCAGTACTTC.

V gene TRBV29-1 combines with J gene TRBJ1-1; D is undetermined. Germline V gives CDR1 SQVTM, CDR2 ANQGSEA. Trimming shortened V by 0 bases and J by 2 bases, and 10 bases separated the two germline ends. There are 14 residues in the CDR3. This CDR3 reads CSVEDVCGNTEAFF. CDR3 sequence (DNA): TGCAGCGTTGAAGACGTGTGTGGCAACACTGAAGCTTTCTTT.

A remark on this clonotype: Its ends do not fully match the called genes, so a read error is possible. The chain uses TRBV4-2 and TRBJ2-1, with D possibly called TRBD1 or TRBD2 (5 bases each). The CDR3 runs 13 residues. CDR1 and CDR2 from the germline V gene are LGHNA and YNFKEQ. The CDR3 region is CASGGQGTDERFF. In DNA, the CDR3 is TGTGCCAGCGGAGGACAAGGGACGGATGAGCGGTTCTTC.

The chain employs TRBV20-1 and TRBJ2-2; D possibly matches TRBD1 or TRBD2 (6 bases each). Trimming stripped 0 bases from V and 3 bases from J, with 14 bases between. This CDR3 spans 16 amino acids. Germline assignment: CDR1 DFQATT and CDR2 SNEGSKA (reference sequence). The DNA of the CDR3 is TGCAGTGCTAGAGATCTGGCGGGACAATACACCGGGGAGCTGTTTTTT. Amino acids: CSARDLAGQYTGELFF.

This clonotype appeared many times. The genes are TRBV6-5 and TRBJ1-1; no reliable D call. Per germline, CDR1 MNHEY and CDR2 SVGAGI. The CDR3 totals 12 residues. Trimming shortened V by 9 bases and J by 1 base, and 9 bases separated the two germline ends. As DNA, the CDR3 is TGTGCCAGTGGCGGACCGAACACTGAAGCTTTCTTT. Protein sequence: CASGGPNTEAFF.

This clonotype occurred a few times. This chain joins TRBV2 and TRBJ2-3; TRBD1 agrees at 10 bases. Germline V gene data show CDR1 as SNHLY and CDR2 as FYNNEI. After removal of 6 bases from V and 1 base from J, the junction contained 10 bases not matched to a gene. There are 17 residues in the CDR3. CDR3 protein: CASREDPGTGGTDTQYF. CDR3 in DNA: TGTGCCAGCAGGGAGGATCCCGGGACAGGGGGCACAGATACGCAGTATTTT.

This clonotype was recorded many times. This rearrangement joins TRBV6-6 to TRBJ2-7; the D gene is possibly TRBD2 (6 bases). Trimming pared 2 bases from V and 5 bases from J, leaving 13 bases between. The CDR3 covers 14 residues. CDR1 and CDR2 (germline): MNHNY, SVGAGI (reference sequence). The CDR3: CASSYVGSWDEQYF. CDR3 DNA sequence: TGTGCCAGCAGTTACGTCGGGAGTTGGGACGAGCAGTACTTC.

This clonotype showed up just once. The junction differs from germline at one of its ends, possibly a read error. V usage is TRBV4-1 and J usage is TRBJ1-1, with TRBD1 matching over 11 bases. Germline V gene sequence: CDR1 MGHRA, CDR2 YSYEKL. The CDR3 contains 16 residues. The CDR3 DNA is TGCGCCAGAAGCCAGACTTCGGGACAGGGGGGCTCTGGAGCTTTCTTT. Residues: CARSQTSGQGGSGAFF.

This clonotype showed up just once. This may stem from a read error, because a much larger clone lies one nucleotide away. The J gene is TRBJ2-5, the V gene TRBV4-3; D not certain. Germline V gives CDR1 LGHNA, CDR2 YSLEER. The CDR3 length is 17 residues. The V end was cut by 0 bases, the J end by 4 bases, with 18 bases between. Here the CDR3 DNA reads TGCGCCAGCAGCCAAGATGGCAGTAAAGACGGCCCAGAGACCCAGTACTTC. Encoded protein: CASSQDGSKDGPETQYF.

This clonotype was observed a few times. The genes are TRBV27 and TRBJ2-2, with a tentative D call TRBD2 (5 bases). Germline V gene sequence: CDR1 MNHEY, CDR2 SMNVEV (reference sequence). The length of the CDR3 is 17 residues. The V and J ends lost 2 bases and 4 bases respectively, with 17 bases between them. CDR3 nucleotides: TGTGCCAGCAGTTTAGCCCAAGATGAAACTAGCACCGGGGAGCTGTTTTTT. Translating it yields CASSLAQDETSTGELFF.

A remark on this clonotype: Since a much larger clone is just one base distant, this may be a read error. The CDR3 protein is CASREAAAEAYF. The DNA for the CDR3 is TGTGCCAGCAGAGAGGCCGCCGCTGAAGCTTACTTT. This sequence joins TRBV28 and TRBJ1-1, with no clear D. CDR3 size: 12 residues. Germline V lookup: CDR1 MDHEN, CDR2 SYDVKM.

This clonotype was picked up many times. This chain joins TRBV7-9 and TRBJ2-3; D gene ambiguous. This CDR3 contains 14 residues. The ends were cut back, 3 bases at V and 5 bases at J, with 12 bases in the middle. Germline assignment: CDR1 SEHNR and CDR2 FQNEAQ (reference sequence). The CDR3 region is CASSFESKLDTQYF. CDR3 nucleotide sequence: TGTGCCAGCAGCTTTGAATCCAAGTTAGATACGCAGTATTTT. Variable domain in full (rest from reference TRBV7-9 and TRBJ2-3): DTGVSQNPRHKITKRGQNVTFRCDPISEHNRLYWYRQTLGQGPEFLTYFQNEAQLEKSRLLSDRFSAERPKGSFSTLEIQRTEQGDSAMYLCASSFESKLDTQYFGPGTRLTVL.